Listed here is a single T cell receptor (beta chain). Its antigen is not identified. These data belong to a study of T cell repertoires in cytomegalovirus infection. Study overall: Newly reported HLA-C-restricted and thoroughly characterized HLA-B-restricted CMV epitopes were employed. The public TCR beta signatures pointed to both CMV infection and matching HLA type.

Each CDR3 protein gets one entry after TCRdb re-called the reads with MiXCR. The profile shows roughly 990,000 distinct CDR3 sequences, less than 35% of them singletons. This CDR3 has 14 amino acids. J was trimmed by 3 bases and V by 6 bases; bases with no gene match: 6. Sequences were derived from cultured CD8+ T cells from PBMCs, sampled from culture after CMV antigen stimulation. This receptor was taken from a human donor in good health (CMV status not recorded). Some clones in this sample may be carry-over from other donors' samples. The chain carries TRBV12-3 or TRBV12-4 and TRBJ2-7; 9 bases align to TRBD1. The CDR3 spells CASRGTGKHYEQYF. DNA for the CDR3: TGTGCCAGCAGGGGGACAGGGAAACACTACGAGCAGTACTTC.